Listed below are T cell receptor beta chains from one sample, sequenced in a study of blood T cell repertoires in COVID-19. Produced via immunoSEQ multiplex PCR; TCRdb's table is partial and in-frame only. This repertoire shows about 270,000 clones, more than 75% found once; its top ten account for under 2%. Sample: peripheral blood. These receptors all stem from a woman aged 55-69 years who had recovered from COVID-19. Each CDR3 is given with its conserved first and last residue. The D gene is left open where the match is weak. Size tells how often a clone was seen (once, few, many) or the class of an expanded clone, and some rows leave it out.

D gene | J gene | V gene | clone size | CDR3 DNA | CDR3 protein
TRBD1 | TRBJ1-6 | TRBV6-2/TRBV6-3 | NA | TGTGCCAGCAGCTCGGGACAGCGTGTCTCACCCCTCCACTTT | CASSSGQRVSPLHF
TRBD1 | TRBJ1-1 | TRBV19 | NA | TGTGCCAGCAACGACAGGGCGGCTTCAGCTTTCTTT | CASNDRAASAFF
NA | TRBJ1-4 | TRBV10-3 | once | TGTGCCATCAGGGTAGATGAAAAACTGTTTTTT | CAIRVDEKLFF
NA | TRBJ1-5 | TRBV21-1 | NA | TGTGCCAGCTCGGGACACCGACAGCCCCAGCATTTT | CASSGHRQPQHF
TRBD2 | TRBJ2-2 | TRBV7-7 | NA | TGTGCTAGCAGCTTAGCGAGCGGGGGGGCCGGAACCGGGGAGCTGTTTTTT | CASSLASGGAGTGELFF
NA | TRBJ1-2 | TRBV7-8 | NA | TGTGCCAGCAGCTTTGGGACATCGTTTGGCTACACCTTC | CASSFGTSFGYTF
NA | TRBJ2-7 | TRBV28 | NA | TGTGCCAGCAGTGTCGGGTCTCCCTACGAGCAGTACTTC | CASSVGSPYEQYF
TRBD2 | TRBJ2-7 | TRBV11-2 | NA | TGTGCCAGCAGCTTAGATAGCGGGACCCCCTACGAGCAGTACTTC | CASSLDSGTPYEQYF
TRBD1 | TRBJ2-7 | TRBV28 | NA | TGTGCCAGATGTCCGGGACAGCGGTATTACGAGCAGTACTTC | CARCPGQRYYEQYF
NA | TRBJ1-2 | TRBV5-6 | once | TGTGCCAGCAGCTTGGCCCCCGGGAGGGGGGTCTATGGCTACACCTTC | CASSLAPGRGVYGYTF
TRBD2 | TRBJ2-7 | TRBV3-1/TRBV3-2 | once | TGTGCCAGCAGCCGACTAGCGGGTTCCTCCTACGAGCAGTACTTC | CASSRLAGSSYEQYF
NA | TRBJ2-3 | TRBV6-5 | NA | TGTGCCAGCAGTTACCGTGAAACTGGGGCGGATACGCAGTATTTT | CASSYRETGADTQYF
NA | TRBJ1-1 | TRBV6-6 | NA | TGTGCCAGCAGTTACTATCGGTCATCGGAAGCTTTCTTT | CASSYYRSSEAFF
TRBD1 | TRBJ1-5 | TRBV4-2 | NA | TGTGCCAGCAGCTACGGACAGGGCGGGTATAGCAATCAGCCCCAGCATTTT | CASSYGQGGYSNQPQHF
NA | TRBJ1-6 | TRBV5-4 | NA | TGTGCCAGCAGCTTGGGGGGGACACAACTCGGCCTTTCACCCCTCCACTTT | CASSLGGTQLGLSPLHF
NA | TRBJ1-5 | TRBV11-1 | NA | TGTGCCAGCAGCGCAGACAGGAGCAATCAGCCCCAGCATTTT | CASSADRSNQPQHF
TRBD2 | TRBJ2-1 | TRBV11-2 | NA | TGTGCCAGCAGCCTCACGGCGGGGGGCGGTGGTGAGCAGTTCTTC | CASSLTAGGGGEQFF
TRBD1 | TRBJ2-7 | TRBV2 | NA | TGTGCCAGCAGTGCATGGTGGGGACAGGGCTACGAGCAGTACTTC | CASSAWWGQGYEQYF
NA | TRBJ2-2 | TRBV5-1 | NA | TGCGCCAGCAGCCTCCAGGATCCCGACGAGCTGTTTTTT | CASSLQDPDELFF
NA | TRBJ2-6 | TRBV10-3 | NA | TGTGCCATCAGTGAGTACCCGCCCAGGGGGGCGCTTGGGGCCAACGTCCTGACTTTC | CAISEYPPRGALGANVLTF